One sample yielded the 7 T cell receptor beta chains listed below, sequenced in a study of CD8 T cells in Susac syndrome. RNA was extracted with the RNeasy kit, and a quantity of roughly 0.45 to 1 ug was reverse transcribed using random hexamers. Via MiXCR, TCRdb re-called the immunoSEQ multiplex PCR reads, giving one row per CDR3 protein. This repertoire shows 150,000 to 200,000 distinct CDR3 sequences, around 95% found once; its top ten account for around 0.13%. Specimen: CD4+ T cells from PBMCs. Source of these receptors: a human donor in good health.

Here the CDR3 reads CASSLEHRGRTEAFF. CDR3 bases: TGTGCCAGCAGCTTGGAGCACAGGGGGCGCACTGAAGCTTTCTTT. The J gene is TRBJ1-1, the V gene TRBV7-2; 9 positions match TRBD1. The CDR3 is made up of 15 amino acids. CDR1 and CDR2 from the germline V gene are SGHTA and FQGNSA. V gave up 3 bases and J gave up 4 bases; unmatched junction bases: 6. Combining the CDR3 with reference TRBV7-2 and TRBJ1-1 gives the whole variable domain GAGVSQSPSNKVTEKGKDVELRCDPISGHTALYWYRQSLGQGLEFLIYFQGNSAPDKSGLPSDRFSAERTGGSVSTLTIQRTQQEDSAVYLCASSLEHRGRTEAFFGQGTRLTVV.

This chain links TRBV20-1 with TRBJ1-1, with 7 positions matching TRBD1. The V segment lost 3 bases and the J segment 4 bases; nucleotides outside the gene matches: 5. Germline-derived CDR1 and CDR2 are DFQATT and SNEGSKA (reference sequence). The CDR3 sequence is 13 residues long. CDR3 nucleotides: TGCAGTGCTAGGCAGACAGGGCTCACTGAAGCTTTCTTT. Encoded protein: CSARQTGLTEAFF.

The gene calls are TRBV30 and TRBJ1-4; TRBD1 might be the D (5 bases). V was cut by 2 bases and J by 7 bases, with 11 bases left in between. This CDR3 comprises 13 residues. Germline lookup yields CDR1 GTSNPN and CDR2 SVGIG (reference sequence). CDR3 in amino acids: CAWSIVGGEKLFF. The CDR3 DNA reads as TGTGCCTGGAGTATCGTCGGGGGTGAAAAACTGTTTTTT.

CDR3 nucleotide sequence: TGTGCCAGCAGCGTCAGAGGGGGGCAGCCCCAGCATTTT. Its translation is CASSVRGGQPQHF. This chain links TRBV9 with TRBJ1-5; TRBD1 might be the D (6 bases). Trimming stripped 2 bases from V and 7 bases from J, with 10 bases between. Germline CDR1 reads SGDLS; CDR2 reads YYNGEE. The CDR3 covers 13 residues.

The V call is TRBV7-7, the J call TRBJ2-3; TRBD2 aligns across 10 bases. This CDR3 contains 15 residues. Trimming cost V 5 bases and J 2 bases; bases outside gene matches: 4. Per germline, CDR1 SSHAT and CDR2 FNYEAQ (reference sequence). CDR3 nucleotide sequence: TGTGCCAGCAGCCTCGGACTAGCGGCCACAGATACGCAGTATTTT. Translated: CASSLGLAATDTQYF. Together with reference TRBV7-7 and TRBJ2-3, the CDR3 gives the full variable domain: GAGVSQSPRYKVTKRGQDVTLRCDPISSHATLYWYQQALGQGPEFLTYFNYEAQPDKSGLPSDRFSAERPEGSISTLTIQRTEQRDSAMYRCASSLGLAATDTQYFGPGTRLTVL.

The V and J genes are TRBV7-2 and TRBJ1-6; weak D call: TRBD1 (6 bases). The CDR3 runs 14 residues. V lost 7 bases, J lost 7 bases, and 14 bases lay in between. Germline CDR1 and CDR2: SGHTA and FQGNSA. CDR3 in DNA: TGTGCCAGCACTATTAGGACAGAGAATTCACCCCTCCACTTT. This gives the protein CASTIRTENSPLHF.

The chain employs TRBV20-1 and TRBJ2-3; D assignment may be TRBD1 or TRBD2 (5 bases each). This CDR3 region has 13 residues. V shed 0 bases and J shed 6 bases, with 10 bases lying between them. Germline lookup yields CDR1 DFQATT and CDR2 SNEGSKA (reference sequence). The CDR3 region has the DNA TGCAGTGCTAGAGACGGGGACGACGATACGCAGTATTTT. This gives the protein CSARDGDDDTQYF.